Shown below are 6 T cell receptor beta chains from a single sample sequenced in a study of metastatic and nonmetastatic thyroid tumors. With MiXCR, TCRdb called clones anew from the PCR reads. The data hold 30,000 to 40,000 clones, with around 23% observed a single time. Thyroid surgery had not been preceded by any treatment in any patient. The sample was tumor tissue. The receptors were sampled from a male donor with papillary thyroid cancer or a benign thyroid nodule (not recorded which). Some clones in this sample may be carry-over from other donors' samples.

This clone has just a few counts. The rearrangement joins TRBV6-1 to TRBJ1-1; 11 bases are a match to TRBD1. Per the germline V gene, CDR1 is MNHNS and CDR2 is SASEGT. The CDR3 is 15 residues long. The V and J ends lost 8 bases and 5 bases, in that order; junction bases with no gene match: 10. The CDR3 DNA is TGTGCCAGCCGTGTTGGGGGACAGGGGGGAACTGAAGCTTTCTTT. Its protein product is CASRVGGQGGTEAFF.

This clone has just a few counts. This sequence may be a read error, since a much larger clone differs from it by one base. The chain joins TRBV11-2 to TRBJ1-1, with D hard to call. CDR3 length: 14 residues. Germline V lookup: CDR1 SGHAT, CDR2 FQNNGV. In DNA, the CDR3 is TGTGCCAGCAGCGACCGTGGGGTGAACACCGAAGCTTTCTTT. This codes for CASSDRGVNTEAFF. Based on the CDR3 plus reference TRBV11-2 and TRBJ1-1, the full variable domain is EAGVAQSPRYKIIEKRQSVAFWCNPISGHATLYWYQQILGQGPKLLIQFQNNGVVDDSQLPKDRFSAERLKGVDSTLKIQPAKLEDSAVYLCASSDRGVNTEAFFGQGTRLTVV.

Comments on this clone: The conserved phenylalanine or tryptophan is not found at the CDR3 terminus, so this likely reflects a read error. The chain joins TRBV11-1 to TRBJ2-3; 7 nucleotides agree with TRBD2. The CDR3 extends over 15 amino acids. Germline CDR1 reads SGHAT; CDR2 reads FQDESV (reference sequence). J lost 4 bases, V lost 1 base, and 5 bases had no gene match. This CDR3 is CASSLGGRGSDTQYL. Written as DNA, the CDR3 is TGTGCCAGCAGCTTAGGCGGGAGAGGTTCAGATACGCAGTATCTT.

The chain employs TRBV4-2 and TRBJ2-7; a weak D match, TRBD2 (6 bases). Trimming stripped 4 bases from V and 0 bases from J, with 7 bases between. From germline, CDR1 is LGHNA and CDR2 YNFKEQ. This CDR3 contains 13 residues. CDR3 in DNA: TGTGCCAGCAGCCTGGAGGGCTCCTACGAGCAGTACTTC. This gives the protein CASSLEGSYEQYF.

This clone was observed many times. The rearrangement joins TRBV20-1 to TRBJ1-2, with 7 bases fitting TRBD1. This CDR3 contains 12 residues. Germline values: CDR1 DFQATT, CDR2 SNEGSKA (reference sequence). The CDR3 DNA sequence: TGCAAAGGGGGCTCCAAGGGGTATGGCTACACCTTC. It specifies CKGGSKGYGYTF.

This clone was seen at least ten times. The chain's CDR3 is CSVPTSGRADEQFF. As DNA, the CDR3 is TGCAGTGTCCCGACTAGCGGGAGGGCCGATGAGCAGTTCTTC. The chain uses TRBV20-1 and TRBJ2-1; TRBD2 aligns across 14 bases. The junction had 7 bases not matched to a gene; V was cut back by 7 bases and J by 8 bases. The CDR3 sequence is 14 residues long. The germline V gene has CDR1 DFQATT and CDR2 SNEGSKA (reference sequence).